This T cell receptor beta chain was profiled in a study of blood T cell repertoires in COVID-19. Study at large: COVID-19 samples from acute and convalescent phases originated in the United States, Italy and Spain.

Germline loops: CDR1 LGHDT, CDR2 YNNKEL (reference sequence). The CDR3 sequence is 15 residues long. V was trimmed by 1 base and J by 2 bases, leaving 9 bases between them. Authors' processing steps: Reference gene primer amplification gave nucleated cell count estimates. Profiling relied on immunoSEQ multiplex PCR, and the TCRdb table lists in-frame clones only, not all of them. For V, J and clone size, that table is used; D and trimming come from the DNA. The sample contains 110,000 or so clones, more than 80% of which appear only once. This sequence originates from a woman between 45 and 65 years old with acute or convalescent COVID-19. Sequenced input: peripheral blood. V usage is TRBV3-1 (or the pseudogene TRBV3-2) and J usage is TRBJ1-5, with D possibly TRBD1 on 5 matching bases. CDR3 sequence: CASSQGWGGNQPQHF. CDR3 coding DNA: TGTGCCAGCAGCCAAGGGTGGGGGGGCAATCAGCCCCAGCATTTT.